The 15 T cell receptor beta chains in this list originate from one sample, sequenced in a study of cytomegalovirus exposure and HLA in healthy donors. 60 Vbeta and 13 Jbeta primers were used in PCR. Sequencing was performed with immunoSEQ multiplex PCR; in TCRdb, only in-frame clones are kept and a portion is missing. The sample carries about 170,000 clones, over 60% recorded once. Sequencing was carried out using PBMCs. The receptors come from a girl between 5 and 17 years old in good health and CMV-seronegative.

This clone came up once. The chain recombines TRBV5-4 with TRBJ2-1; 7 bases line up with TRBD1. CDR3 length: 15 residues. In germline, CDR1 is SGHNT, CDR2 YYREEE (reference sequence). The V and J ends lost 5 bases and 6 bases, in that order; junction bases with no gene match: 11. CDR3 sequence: CASRSGTETFNEQFF. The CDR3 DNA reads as TGTGCCAGCAGGTCCGGGACAGAGACCTTCAATGAGCAGTTCTTC.

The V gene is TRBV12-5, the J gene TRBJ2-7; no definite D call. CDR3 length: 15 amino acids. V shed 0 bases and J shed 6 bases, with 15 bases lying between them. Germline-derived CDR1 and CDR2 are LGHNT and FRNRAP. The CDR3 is CASGLVSSGTGEQYF. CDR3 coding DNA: TGTGCTAGTGGTTTGGTCTCCTCAGGTACCGGCGAGCAGTACTTC.

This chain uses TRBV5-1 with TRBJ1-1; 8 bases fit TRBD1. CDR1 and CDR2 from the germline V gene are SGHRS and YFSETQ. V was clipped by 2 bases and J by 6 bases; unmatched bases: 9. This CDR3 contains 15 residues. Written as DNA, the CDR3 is TGCGCCAGCAGCTTTACAGGGGGTGACGGCTCTGAAGCTTTCTTT. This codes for CASSFTGGDGSEAFF. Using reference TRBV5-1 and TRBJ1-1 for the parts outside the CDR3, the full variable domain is KAGVTQTPRYLIKTRGQQVTLSCSPISGHRSVSWYQQTPGQGLQFLFEYFSETQRNKGNFPGRFSGRQFSNSRSEMNVSTLELGDSALYLCASSFTGGDGSEAFFGQGTRLTVV.

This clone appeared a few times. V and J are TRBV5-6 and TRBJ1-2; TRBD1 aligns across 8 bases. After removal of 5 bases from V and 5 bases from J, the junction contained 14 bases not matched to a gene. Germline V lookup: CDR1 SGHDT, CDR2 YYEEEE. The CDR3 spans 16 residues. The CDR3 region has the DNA TGTGCCAGCAGTTACATTGGACAGGGAAGTATTTATGGCTACACCTTC. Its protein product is CASSYIGQGSIYGYTF.

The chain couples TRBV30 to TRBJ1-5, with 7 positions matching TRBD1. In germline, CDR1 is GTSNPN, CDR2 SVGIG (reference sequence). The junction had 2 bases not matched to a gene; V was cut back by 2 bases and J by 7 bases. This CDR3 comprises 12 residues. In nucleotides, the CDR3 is TGTGCCTGGAGTCAGGGGGACCAGCCCCAGCATTTT. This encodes CAWSQGDQPQHF.

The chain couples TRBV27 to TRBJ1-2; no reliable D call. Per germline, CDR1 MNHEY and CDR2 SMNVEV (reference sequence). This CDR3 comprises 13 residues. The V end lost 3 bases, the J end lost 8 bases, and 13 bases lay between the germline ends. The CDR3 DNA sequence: TGTGCCAGCAGTTTGCGGGATTCGCGGGGCTACACCTTC. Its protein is CASSLRDSRGYTF.

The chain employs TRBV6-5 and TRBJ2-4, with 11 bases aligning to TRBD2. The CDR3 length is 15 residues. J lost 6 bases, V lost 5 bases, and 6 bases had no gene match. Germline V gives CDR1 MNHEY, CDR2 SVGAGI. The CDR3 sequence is CASSRKLAGGNIQYF. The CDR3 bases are TGTGCCAGCAGTCGAAAGCTAGCGGGGGGAAACATTCAGTACTTC.

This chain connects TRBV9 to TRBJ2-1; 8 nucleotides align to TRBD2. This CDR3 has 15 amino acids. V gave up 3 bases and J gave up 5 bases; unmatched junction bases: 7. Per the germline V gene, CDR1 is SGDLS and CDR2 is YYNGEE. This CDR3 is CASSEGLGRNNEQFF. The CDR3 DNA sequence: TGTGCCAGCAGCGAGGGACTAGGGCGGAACAATGAGCAGTTCTTC.

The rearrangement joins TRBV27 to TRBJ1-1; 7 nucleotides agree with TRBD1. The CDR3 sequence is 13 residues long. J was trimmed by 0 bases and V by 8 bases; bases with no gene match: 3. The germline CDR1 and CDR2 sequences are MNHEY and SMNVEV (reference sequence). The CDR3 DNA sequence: TGTGCCAGCGGGGGACAGTTGAACACTGAAGCTTTCTTT. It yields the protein CASGGQLNTEAFF.

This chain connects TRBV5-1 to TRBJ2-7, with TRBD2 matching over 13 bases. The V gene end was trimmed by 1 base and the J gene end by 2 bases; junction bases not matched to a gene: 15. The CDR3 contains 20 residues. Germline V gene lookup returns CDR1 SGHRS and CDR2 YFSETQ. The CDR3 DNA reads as TGCGCCAGCAGCTTGCGGGCCCGACTAGCGGGGGGACGATTCGCCTACGAGCAGTACTTC. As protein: CASSLRARLAGGRFAYEQYF. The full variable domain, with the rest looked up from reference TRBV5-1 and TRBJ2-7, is KAGVTQTPRYLIKTRGQQVTLSCSPISGHRSVSWYQQTPGQGLQFLFEYFSETQRNKGNFPGRFSGRQFSNSRSEMNVSTLELGDSALYLCASSLRARLAGGRFAYEQYFGPGTRLTVT.

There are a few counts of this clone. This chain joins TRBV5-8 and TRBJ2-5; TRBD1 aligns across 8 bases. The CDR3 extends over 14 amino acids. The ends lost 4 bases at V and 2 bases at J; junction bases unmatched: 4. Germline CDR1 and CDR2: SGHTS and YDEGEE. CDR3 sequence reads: CASSMGQAQETQYF. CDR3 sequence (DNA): TGTGCCAGCAGCATGGGACAGGCACAAGAGACCCAGTACTTC.

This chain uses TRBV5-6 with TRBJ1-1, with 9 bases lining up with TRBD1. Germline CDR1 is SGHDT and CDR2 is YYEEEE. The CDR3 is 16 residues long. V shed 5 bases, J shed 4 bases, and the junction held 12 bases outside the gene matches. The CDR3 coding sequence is TGTGCCAGCAGGCCTGGTCTCACAGGGGGCTTCACTGAAGCTTTCTTT. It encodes CASRPGLTGGFTEAFF. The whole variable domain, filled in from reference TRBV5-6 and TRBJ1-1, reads DAGVTQSPTHLIKTRGQQVTLRCSPKSGHDTVSWYQQALGQGPQFIFQYYEEEERQRGNFPDRFSGHQFPNYSSELNVNALLLGDSALYLCASRPGLTGGFTEAFFGQGTRLTVV.

CDR3 residues: CASKAGIHSNQPQHF. The CDR3 nucleotides read TGTGCCAGCAAGGCAGGGATTCATAGCAATCAGCCCCAGCATTTT. The V call is TRBV2, the J call TRBJ1-5, with D maybe TRBD1 (5 bases). The V end lost 7 bases, the J end lost 0 bases, and 13 bases lay between the germline ends. This CDR3 region has 15 residues. Germline V gene data show CDR1 as SNHLY and CDR2 as FYNNEI. Supplemented by reference TRBV2 and TRBJ1-5, the full variable domain reads EPEVTQTPSHQVTQMGQEVILRCVPISNHLYFYWYRQILGQKVEFLVSFYNNEISEKSEIFDDQFSVERPDGSNFTLKIRSTKLEDSAMYFCASKAGIHSNQPQHFGDGTRLSIL.

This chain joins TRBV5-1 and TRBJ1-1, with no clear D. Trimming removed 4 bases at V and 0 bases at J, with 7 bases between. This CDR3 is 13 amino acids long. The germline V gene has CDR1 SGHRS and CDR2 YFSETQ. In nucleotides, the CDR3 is TGCGCCAGCAGCCCCACTATGAACACTGAAGCTTTCTTT. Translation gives CASSPTMNTEAFF.

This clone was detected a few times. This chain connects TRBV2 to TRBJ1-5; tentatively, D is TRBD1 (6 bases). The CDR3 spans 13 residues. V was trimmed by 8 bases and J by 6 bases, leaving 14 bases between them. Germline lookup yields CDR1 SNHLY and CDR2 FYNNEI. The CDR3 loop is CASCEGGLQPQHF. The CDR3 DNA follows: TGTGCCAGCTGCGAAGGGGGGCTTCAGCCCCAGCATTTT. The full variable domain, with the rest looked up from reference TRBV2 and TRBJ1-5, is EPEVTQTPSHQVTQMGQEVILRCVPISNHLYFYWYRQILGQKVEFLVSFYNNEISEKSEIFDDQFSVERPDGSNFTLKIRSTKLEDSAMYFCASCEGGLQPQHFGDGTRLSIL.